The 26 T cell receptor beta chains reported below all come from one sample, sequenced in a study of CD4 T cells in relation to SARS-CoV-2 and coronaviruses. Libraries were prepared by immunoSEQ multiplex PCR; TCRdb keeps only in-frame clonotypes and omits some of them. The sample lists about 27,000 clones; around two thirds were seen once. These TCRs' antigens remain unknown. Before the COVID-19 pandemic, during about 2010-2018, CD4+ T cells were taken from unexposed donors. The cells were cultured for about ten days before CD4+ T cells were isolated. The sequencing input was CD4+ T cells from PBMCs, cultured in vitro. Receptors originate from a human donor in good health.

J is TRBJ2-3 and V is TRBV6-5; D unclear. The ends were cut back, 11 bases at V and 5 bases at J, with 17 bases in the middle. Germline V CDR1 and CDR2: MNHEY, SVGAGI. The CDR3 runs 13 residues. DNA for the CDR3: TGTGCCTGTCGGCGCCCCCCCCTAGATACGCAGTATTTT. It specifies CACRRPPLDTQYF.

V is TRBV6-1 and J is TRBJ2-3; perhaps TRBD2 as D (7 bases). Germline CDR1 MNHNS, CDR2 SASEGT. This CDR3 spans 14 amino acids. The V gene lost 3 bases and the J gene lost 5 bases, with 12 bases spanning the gap. CDR3: CASSDKGGVDTQYF. The CDR3 DNA reads TGTGCCAGCAGTGACAAGGGGGGGGTAGATACGCAGTATTTT.

The genes are TRBV5-1 and TRBJ2-5, with 7 bases identical to TRBD1. The CDR3 consists of 14 residues. In germline, CDR1 is SGHRS, CDR2 YFSETQ. V trimming: 7 bases; J trimming: 4 bases; junction bases outside the gene matches: 10. CDR3 coding DNA: TGCGCCAGCTCGAGGGCAGACAGGGTAGAGACCCAGTACTTC. It translates to CASSRADRVETQYF. Full variable domain (outside the CDR3, taken from reference TRBV5-1 and TRBJ2-5): KAGVTQTPRYLIKTRGQQVTLSCSPISGHRSVSWYQQTPGQGLQFLFEYFSETQRNKGNFPGRFSGRQFSNSRSEMNVSTLELGDSALYLCASSRADRVETQYFGPGTRLLVL.

This clone was seen more than once but under ten times. The V gene is TRBV19, the J gene TRBJ1-6; D unclear. The CDR3 sequence is 15 residues long. Trimming removed 6 bases at V and 12 bases at J, with 21 bases between. Looked up from germline, CDR1 is LNHDA and CDR2 is SQIVND (reference sequence). The CDR3 reads CASRSSPIQVGPLHF. The CDR3 DNA follows: TGTGCCAGTAGGAGTTCGCCTATTCAGGTAGGACCCCTCCACTTT.

By share, this clone ranks as medium-sized. This chain links TRBV19 with TRBJ2-5, with 8 bases matching TRBD2. The germline gives CDR1 LNHDA, CDR2 SQIVND (reference sequence). This CDR3 has 14 residues. Unmatched junction bases numbered 6, after V lost 5 bases and J lost 4 bases. The CDR3 here is CASSPLSGTETQYF. The CDR3 nucleotides are TGTGCCAGTAGTCCCCTTAGCGGGACAGAGACCCAGTACTTC.

The rearrangement joins TRBV19 to TRBJ1-1; possibly TRBD1 for D (6 bases). In germline, CDR1 is LNHDA, CDR2 SQIVND (reference sequence). V lost 8 bases and J lost 0, with 13 bases in between. This CDR3 spans 14 amino acids. The CDR3 coding sequence is TGTGCCAGTCACTCTGGGGGGCTGAACACTGAAGCTTTCTTT. Its translation is CASHSGGLNTEAFF.

The chain combines TRBV18 with TRBJ2-5; 9 bases line up with TRBD1. V was clipped by 3 bases and J by 5 bases; unmatched bases: 4. This CDR3 spans 14 amino acids. The V gene's germline CDR1 is KGHSH and CDR2 LQKENI. This chain's CDR3 is CASSPRTGAETQYF. DNA for the CDR3: TGTGCCAGCTCACCGCGGACAGGGGCGGAGACCCAGTACTTC.

The rearrangement joins TRBV24-1 to TRBJ2-1; TRBD2 matches at 9 bases. Germline CDR1 and CDR2: KGHDR and SFDVKD. The CDR3 sequence is 15 residues long. Trimming at V came to 4 bases and at J to 6 bases, leaving 6 bases not matched to a gene. CDR3 residues: CATSEGGRAINEQFF. The CDR3 DNA follows: TGTGCCACCAGTGAGGGCGGGAGGGCCATCAATGAGCAGTTCTTC.

This clone was seen a handful of times. This chain connects TRBV13 to TRBJ2-6, with no clear D. CDR1 PRHDT and CDR2 FYEKMQ come from the germline V gene (reference sequence). Trimming took off 6 bases at V and 4 bases at J, with 4 bases between the two ends. The CDR3 loop spans 12 amino acids. CDR3 residues: CASSLGANVLTF. CDR3 DNA sequence: TGTGCCAGCAGTTTGGGGGCCAACGTCCTGACTTTC.

The chain uses TRBV5-1 and TRBJ2-1, with 9 bases lining up with TRBD1. In germline, CDR1 is SGHRS, CDR2 YFSETQ. Unmatched junction bases numbered 6, after V lost 2 bases and J lost 6 bases. This CDR3 spans 15 amino acids. The chain's CDR3 is CASSLSGQGTNEQFF. CDR3 nucleotide sequence: TGCGCCAGCAGCTTAAGCGGACAGGGGACCAATGAGCAGTTCTTC.

A few counts support this clone. This chain's CDR3 is CASSLGRYGYTF. The CDR3 bases are TGTGCCAGCAGCTTGGGAAGATATGGCTACACCTTC. This chain uses TRBV7-8 with TRBJ1-2; no firm D call. V gave up 3 bases and J gave up 5 bases, with 7 bases separating them. This CDR3 contains 12 residues. Germline CDR1 and CDR2: SGHVS and FQNEAQ.

The V call is TRBV19, the J call TRBJ2-1, with 11 bases aligning to TRBD2. This CDR3 spans 14 amino acids. Trimming cost V 9 bases and J 3 bases; bases outside gene matches: 4. Germline V lookup: CDR1 LNHDA, CDR2 SQIVND (reference sequence). CDR3 bases: TGTGCCAGCGCGGGACTAGCGGTCTACAATGAGCAGTTCTTC. Translation gives CASAGLAVYNEQFF.

This chain uses TRBV10-2 with TRBJ1-1; 7 bases fit TRBD1. Germline-derived CDR1 and CDR2 are WSHSY and SAAADI. Trimming took 6 bases from V and 5 from J; bases not matched to a gene: 9. The CDR3 contains 14 residues. In DNA form, the CDR3 reads TGCGCCAGCAGAGGGGGGACAGTGGGTACTGAAGCTTTCTTT. Translation gives CASRGGTVGTEAFF.

The chain links TRBV5-1 to TRBJ1-3; no clear D. Trimming stripped 3 bases from V and 4 bases from J, with 8 bases between. Germline loops: CDR1 SGHRS, CDR2 YFSETQ. The CDR3 has 13 residues. CDR3 DNA: TGCGCCAGCAGCTCCGAACAGGGAAACACCATATATTTT. This encodes CASSSEQGNTIYF.

This chain connects TRBV6-5 to TRBJ1-5; TRBD1 might be the D (5 bases). Per germline, CDR1 MNHEY and CDR2 SVGAGI. Trimming shortened V by 5 bases and J by 0 bases, and 11 bases separated the two germline ends. This CDR3 spans 15 amino acids. The CDR3 DNA reads as TGTGCCAGCAGTCCTCGGACATTTAGCAATCAGCCCCAGCATTTT. Amino acid sequence: CASSPRTFSNQPQHF.

The J gene is TRBJ2-3, the V gene TRBV2; 10 bases fit TRBD1. Germline trimming cut 6 bases from V and 8 bases from J; bases unmatched to any gene: 17. Germline CDR1 SNHLY, CDR2 FYNNEI. CDR3 length: 17 amino acids. CDR3 sequence (DNA): TGTGCCAGCAGCGGGACAGGGGCCGCTGCGGCCCGGGGTACGCAGTATTTT. Translating gives CASSGTGAAAARGTQYF.

This clone was counted a few times. One junction end does not reproduce the germline sequence, and a read error may be involved. The CDR3 nucleotides read TGCGCCAGCAGCGTCGAACAGGGGGCCAGAGAGTTC. Protein: CASSVEQGAREF. The chain is built from TRBV5-1 and TRBJ2-7, with 9 bases lining up with TRBD1. The CDR3 runs 12 residues. The germline gives CDR1 SGHRS, CDR2 YFSETQ. The full variable domain, with the rest looked up from reference TRBV5-1 and TRBJ2-7, is KAGVTQTPRYLIKTRGQQVTLSCSPISGHRSVSWYQQTPGQGLQFLFEYFSETQRNKGNFPGRFSGRQFSNSRSEMNVSTLELGDSALYLCASSVEQGAREFGPGTRLTVT.

This clone was observed a few times. V is TRBV20-1 and J is TRBJ1-2; no reliable D call. Per the germline V gene, CDR1 is DFQATT and CDR2 is SNEGSKA (reference sequence). V was trimmed by 4 bases and J by 8 bases, leaving 5 bases between them. CDR3 length: 9 residues. The CDR3 DNA reads TGCAGTGCTATGGGGGGCTACACCTTC. Protein product: CSAMGGYTF.

The J gene is TRBJ1-2, the V gene TRBV12-3 or TRBV12-4; D not resolved. This CDR3 region has 13 residues. The V end was cut by 1 base, the J end by 0 bases, with 3 bases between. The CDR3 DNA reads as TGTGCCAGCAGTTTAGGCTCTAACTATGGCTACACCTTC. It is translated as CASSLGSNYGYTF.

The chain joins TRBV7-2 to TRBJ2-3, with TRBD2 matching over 10 bases. Germline CDR1 is SGHTA and CDR2 is FQGNSA. The V segment lost 1 base and the J segment 4 bases; nucleotides outside the gene matches: 5. The CDR3 spans 16 residues. The CDR3 spells CASSLGSSGSADTQYF. The CDR3 coding sequence is TGTGCCAGCAGCTTAGGTTCTAGCGGGAGTGCAGATACGCAGTATTTT.

The chain employs TRBV4-1 and TRBJ2-7; perhaps TRBD1 as D (5 bases). Trimming cost V 4 bases and J 2 bases, with 12 bases left between them. Germline CDR1 is MGHRA and CDR2 is YSYEKL. CDR3 size: 14 residues. The chain's CDR3 is CASSLTVAAYEQYF. In DNA form, the CDR3 reads TGCGCCAGCAGCCTGACAGTGGCGGCCTACGAGCAGTACTTC.

A single count supports this clone. The chain uses TRBV7-2 and TRBJ1-5; TRBD1 matches 7 bases. Per germline, CDR1 SGHTA and CDR2 FQGNSA. Trimming took 3 bases from V and 5 from J; bases not matched to a gene: 1. This CDR3 contains 13 residues. The CDR3 protein is CASSLGQYQPQHF. The CDR3 DNA reads TGTGCCAGCAGCTTGGGACAGTATCAGCCCCAGCATTTT.

This clone was recorded only once. The chain couples TRBV28 to TRBJ2-1; the match to TRBD2 covers 14 bases. Germline V gene lookup returns CDR1 MDHEN and CDR2 SYDVKM. This CDR3 spans 17 amino acids. Germline trimming cut 3 bases from V and 10 bases from J; bases unmatched to any gene: 11. The CDR3 DNA follows: TGTGCCAGCAGTTTCTTAAGGGGGACTAGCGGGAGTGTGGAGCAGTTCTTC. Protein: CASSFLRGTSGSVEQFF.

The chain joins TRBV6-5 to TRBJ2-5; TRBD2 agrees at 13 bases. Germline-derived CDR1 and CDR2 are MNHEY and SVGAGI. The CDR3 covers 16 residues. J gave up 2 bases and V 4 bases, and 4 bases lay outside the gene matches. The CDR3 region is CASSSRTSGGQETQYF. Written as DNA, the CDR3 is TGTGCCAGCAGTTCCCGGACTAGCGGGGGACAAGAGACCCAGTACTTC.

The chain employs TRBV7-9 and TRBJ2-5; no firm D call. V was clipped by 8 bases and J by 5 bases, with 6 bases between them. CDR1 and CDR2 from the germline V gene are SEHNR and FQNEAQ (reference sequence). The CDR3 length is 10 residues. CDR3 protein: CASGLETQYF. CDR3 bases: TGTGCCAGCGGATTGGAGACCCAGTACTTC.

The chain recombines TRBV4-1 with TRBJ2-5; D possibly matches TRBD1 or TRBD2 (5 bases each). The CDR3 has 16 amino acids. Germline lookup yields CDR1 MGHRA and CDR2 YSYEKL. The germline V and J ends were trimmed by 4 bases and 4 bases, with 19 bases remaining between them. In DNA form, the CDR3 reads TGCGCCAGCAGCCCCCGGGACGGCAGGCGGCCAGAGACCCAGTACTTC. The encoded protein is CASSPRDGRRPETQYF.